This passage covers 27 T cell receptor beta chains from one sample sequenced in a study of T cell responses to AZD1222 COVID-19 vaccine. Assay: immunoSEQ multiplex PCR; the TCRdb copy retains only in-frame clones and omits some. The sample contains approximately 150,000 clones, 92% of which appear only once. The specimen was peripheral blood, collected on day 0 of MenACWY control vaccination. Source of these receptors: an adult in good health.

CDR3 in DNA: TGTGCCAGCAGCCGAGCTGGGGGCGGTCAGCCCCAGCATTTT. Residues: CASSRAGGGQPQHF. This rearrangement joins TRBV3-1 (or the pseudogene TRBV3-2) to TRBJ1-5; possible D gene TRBD1, 6 bases. The V gene lost 4 bases and the J gene lost 6 bases, with 13 bases spanning the gap. Germline V gives CDR1 LGHDT, CDR2 YNNKEL (reference sequence). The CDR3 runs to 14 residues.

The V gene is TRBV30, the J gene TRBJ2-5; D uncertain. The V gene lost 2 bases and the J gene lost 2 bases, with 3 bases spanning the gap. There are 11 residues in the CDR3. Germline values: CDR1 GTSNPN, CDR2 SVGIG (reference sequence). Here the CDR3 reads CAWSLQETQYF. The CDR3, as DNA: TGTGCCTGGAGTCTGCAAGAGACCCAGTACTTC.

V usage is TRBV27 and J usage is TRBJ1-5; D ambiguous. This CDR3 has 15 amino acids. The germline V gene encodes CDR1 MNHEY and CDR2 SMNVEV (reference sequence). Deletions cut 5 bases from V and 0 bases from J, with 11 bases between. The CDR3 region has the DNA TGTGCCAGCAGTCCCCGGGCCCATAGCAATCAGCCCCAGCATTTT. This sequence encodes CASSPRAHSNQPQHF.

This clone appeared a single time. The V gene is TRBV12-3 or TRBV12-4, the J gene TRBJ1-2; D gene uncertain. The V end lost 5 bases, the J end lost 9 bases, and 13 bases lay between the germline ends. This CDR3 region has 12 residues. CDR3 region: CASSGSVVSYTF. In nucleotides, the CDR3 is TGTGCCAGCAGTGGATCAGTGGTTAGCTACACCTTC.

V is TRBV11-2 and J is TRBJ2-1, with TRBD2 matching 14 bases. The length of the CDR3 is 17 residues. Trimming removed 5 bases from V and 9 bases from J; junction bases left unmatched: 12. Germline lookup yields CDR1 SGHAT and CDR2 FQNNGV. The CDR3 sequence is CASSGRLAGGPTREQFF. The DNA for the CDR3 is TGTGCCAGCAGCGGGCGACTAGCGGGAGGGCCCACCCGTGAGCAGTTCTTC.

The DNA of the CDR3 is TGCGCCAGCAGCCAGTCACTAGCGGGAGGGCCCCCCTACGAGCAGTACTTC. Amino acid sequence: CASSQSLAGGPPYEQYF. The V gene is TRBV4-1, the J gene TRBJ2-7; TRBD2 matches 13 bases. V dropped 3 bases and J dropped 2; count of bases not matched to a gene: 7. Germline V gene lookup returns CDR1 MGHRA and CDR2 YSYEKL. The CDR3 is made up of 17 amino acids.

This chain uses TRBV30 with TRBJ1-2; D remains unclear. Germline values: CDR1 GTSNPN, CDR2 SVGIG (reference sequence). There are 13 residues in the CDR3. Trimming pared 0 bases from V and 1 base from J, leaving 6 bases between. The CDR3 sequence is CAWSVLFNYGYTF. CDR3 DNA sequence: TGTGCCTGGAGTGTATTGTTTAACTATGGCTACACCTTC.

The V and J genes are TRBV3-1 (or the pseudogene TRBV3-2) and TRBJ2-3; D uncertain. The CDR3 covers 12 residues. With 4 bases removed from V and 7 bases from J, the gap between germline ends came to 9 bases. Looked up from germline, CDR1 is LGHDT and CDR2 is YNNKEL (reference sequence). The chain's CDR3 is CASSPTFNTQYF. In nucleotides, the CDR3 is TGTGCCAGCAGCCCCACCTTTAATACGCAGTATTTT.

The chain recombines TRBV11-3 with TRBJ2-1, with 9 bases fitting TRBD1. There are 14 residues in the CDR3. Per the germline V gene, CDR1 is SGHNT and CDR2 is YENEEA. The V gene end was trimmed by 7 bases and the J gene end by 3 bases; junction bases not matched to a gene: 4. The CDR3 DNA follows: TGTGCCAGCACAACAGGGGGCGACTACAATGAGCAGTTCTTC. Translated: CASTTGGDYNEQFF. Drawing the rest from reference TRBV11-3 and TRBJ2-1, the complete variable domain is EAGVVQSPRYKIIEKKQPVAFWCNPISGHNTLYWYLQNLGQGPELLIRYENEEAVDDSQLPKDRFSAERLKGVDSTLKIQPAELGDSAVYLCASTTGGDYNEQFFGPGTRLTVL.

The chain joins TRBV5-1 to TRBJ2-6, with D tentatively TRBD1 (6 bases). Germline-derived CDR1 and CDR2 are SGHRS and YFSETQ. The CDR3 extends over 17 amino acids. Between the trimmed V and J ends, which lost 2 bases and 1 base, there was a span of 13 bases. The CDR3 reads CASSFWDTASGANVLTF. In nucleotides, the CDR3 is TGCGCCAGCAGCTTTTGGGACACCGCTTCTGGGGCCAACGTCCTGACTTTC. Based on the CDR3 plus reference TRBV5-1 and TRBJ2-6, the full variable domain is KAGVTQTPRYLIKTRGQQVTLSCSPISGHRSVSWYQQTPGQGLQFLFEYFSETQRNKGNFPGRFSGRQFSNSRSEMNVSTLELGDSALYLCASSFWDTASGANVLTFGAGSRLTVL.

The V call is TRBV6-1, the J call TRBJ1-4, with a tentative D call TRBD1 (6 bases). Trimming left V 3 bases short and J 5 bases short, with 13 bases between. Germline CDR1 is MNHNS and CDR2 is SASEGT. The CDR3 totals 15 residues. The CDR3 here is CASSDRGWGNEKLFF. CDR3 sequence (DNA): TGTGCCAGCAGTGACAGGGGTTGGGGGAATGAAAAACTGTTTTTT.

This clone was seen a handful of times. CDR3 sequence reads: CASSRSISLGSEKLFF. The CDR3 DNA follows: TGTGCCAGCAGCCGTTCGATCAGCCTCGGGAGTGAAAAACTGTTTTTT. The chain is built from TRBV7-8 and TRBJ1-4; D call uncertain. The CDR3 totals 16 residues. Germline V gene sequence: CDR1 SGHVS, CDR2 FQNEAQ. Trimming took 5 bases from V and 7 from J, leaving 20 bases between them.

The table lists this clone with a few counts. The rearrangement uses TRBV6-4 and TRBJ2-2; TRBD1 aligns across 8 bases. The CDR3 has 15 residues. The V and J ends lost 6 bases and 4 bases, in that order; junction bases with no gene match: 7. Germline V gives CDR1 MRHNA, CDR2 SNTAGT. The DNA of the CDR3 is TGTGCCAGCAGGGCCGGACAGGGCCCCACCGGGGAGCTGTTTTTT. It codes for CASRAGQGPTGELFF.

The chain links TRBV9 to TRBJ1-2; D is unresolved. Trimming removed 3 bases at V and 4 bases at J, with 7 bases between. This CDR3 comprises 12 residues. Per the germline V gene, CDR1 is SGDLS and CDR2 is YYNGEE. CDR3: CASSGRPYGYTF. The CDR3 nucleotides are TGTGCCAGCAGCGGACGGCCCTATGGCTACACCTTC.

The chain combines TRBV12-5 with TRBJ2-1, with TRBD2 identical over 8 bases. This CDR3 is 13 amino acids long. Germline loops: CDR1 LGHNT, CDR2 FRNRAP. Trimming cost V 5 bases and J 9 bases; bases outside gene matches: 6. This CDR3 is CASGPGLAGEQFF. The CDR3 coding sequence is TGTGCTAGTGGTCCAGGACTAGCTGGTGAGCAGTTCTTC.

The gene calls are TRBV29-1 and TRBJ1-2; TRBD1 matches at 11 bases. Looked up from germline, CDR1 is SQVTM and CDR2 is ANQGSEA. This CDR3 region has 16 residues. Unmatched junction bases numbered 14, after V lost 7 bases and J lost 4 bases. The CDR3 nucleotides read TGCAGCGCCGACCCGGGGTGGGACAGGGGGTCCTATGGCTACACCTTC. Translated: CSADPGWDRGSYGYTF.

The table lists this clone with a count of one. The J gene is TRBJ2-4, the V gene TRBV5-4; the match to TRBD2 covers 8 bases. Germline trimming cut 0 bases from V and 5 bases from J; bases unmatched to any gene: 4. The germline gives CDR1 SGHNT, CDR2 YYREEE (reference sequence). The CDR3 extends over 15 amino acids. This chain's CDR3 is CASSLAGGGQNIQYF. CDR3 DNA: TGTGCCAGCAGCTTGGCCGGGGGGGGCCAAAACATTCAGTACTTC.

The J gene is TRBJ2-2, the V gene TRBV9, with 8 bases aligning to TRBD2. Germline lookup yields CDR1 SGDLS and CDR2 YYNGEE. V shed 1 base and J 3 bases; nucleotides not matched to a gene: 8. This CDR3 has 17 residues. The CDR3 sequence is CASSVSGERGYTGELFF. DNA for the CDR3: TGTGCCAGCAGCGTATCAGGGGAGCGGGGGTACACCGGGGAGCTGTTTTTT. Looking up the rest from reference TRBV9 and TRBJ2-2 gives the full variable domain: DSGVTQTPKHLITATGQRVTLRCSPRSGDLSVYWYQQSLDQGLQFLIQYYNGEERAKGNILERFSAQQFPDLHSELNLSSLELGDSALYFCASSVSGERGYTGELFFGEGSRLTVL.

The gene calls are TRBV19 and TRBJ1-2, with D tentatively TRBD1 (6 bases). Trimming cost V 1 base and J 6 bases, with 9 bases left between them. The CDR3 loop spans 13 amino acids. CDR1 is LNHDA, CDR2 SQIVND, per germline (reference sequence). The CDR3 protein is CASSIVNRDGYTF. The CDR3 DNA follows: TGTGCCAGTAGTATAGTAAACAGGGATGGCTACACCTTC.

The genes are TRBV5-6 and TRBJ2-7, with 9 bases aligning to TRBD2. This CDR3 is 17 amino acids long. Germline lookup yields CDR1 SGHDT and CDR2 YYEEEE. The trim removed 0 bases at V and 3 bases at J, leaving 10 bases unmatched. CDR3 in DNA: TGTGCCAGCAGCTTGGCAATAGTTAGCGGGAGCGTCTACGAGCAGTACTTC. This translates into CASSLAIVSGSVYEQYF. Full variable domain (rest looked up from reference TRBV5-6 and TRBJ2-7): DAGVTQSPTHLIKTRGQQVTLRCSPKSGHDTVSWYQQALGQGPQFIFQYYEEEERQRGNFPDRFSGHQFPNYSSELNVNALLLGDSALYLCASSLAIVSGSVYEQYFGPGTRLTVT.

The rearrangement links TRBV29-1 to TRBJ2-7, with 8 bases aligning to TRBD2. Germline CDR1 SQVTM, CDR2 ANQGSEA. J was trimmed by 4 bases and V by 4 bases; bases with no gene match: 6. The CDR3 contains 13 residues. CDR3 residues: CSVGASGPYEQYF. CDR3 DNA: TGCAGCGTTGGGGCTAGCGGGCCTTACGAGCAGTACTTC.

This chain uses TRBV27 with TRBJ2-3; the D is unclear. The CDR3 has 18 residues. The V end lost 6 bases, the J end lost 0 bases, and 22 bases lay between the germline ends. Germline assignment: CDR1 MNHEY and CDR2 SMNVEV (reference sequence). The CDR3 DNA reads as TGTGCCAGCAGCGCTCGACGGTCGGTTATTCCTAGCACAGATACGCAGTATTTT. Residues: CASSARRSVIPSTDTQYF.

Only one count was recorded for this clone. The chain joins TRBV5-1 to TRBJ2-3; TRBD2 matches at 8 bases. V lost 0 bases and J lost 4; bases outside the gene matches: 4. CDR3 size: 15 residues. Germline assignment: CDR1 SGHRS and CDR2 YFSETQ. The CDR3 loop is CASSLAGGRSDTQYF. CDR3 coding DNA: TGCGCCAGCAGCTTGGCGGGAGGGAGGTCAGATACGCAGTATTTT.

The V gene is TRBV2, the J gene TRBJ1-5, with 8 bases lining up with TRBD1. The V gene end was trimmed by 1 base and the J gene end by 6 bases; junction bases not matched to a gene: 11. The length of the CDR3 is 17 residues. Germline V gene sequence: CDR1 SNHLY, CDR2 FYNNEI. The CDR3 region has the DNA TGTGCCAGCAGTGAAGGGCAGGGGGCTCTTAGGCGTCAGCCCCAGCATTTT. Translated: CASSEGQGALRRQPQHF.

The chain has TRBV7-7 and TRBJ2-5, with a tentative D call TRBD2 (5 bases). CDR3 size: 16 residues. CDR1 is SSHAT, CDR2 FNYEAQ, per germline (reference sequence). The ends were cut back, 5 bases at V and 1 base at J, with 17 bases in the middle. The CDR3 is CASSPLRSAGQETQYF. The CDR3 DNA reads TGTGCCAGCAGCCCTTTGCGGTCGGCGGGCCAAGAGACCCAGTACTTC.

The chain employs TRBV11-2 and TRBJ1-2, with D hard to call. The CDR3 spans 17 residues. Trimming removed 3 bases at V and 4 bases at J, with 21 bases between. Per the germline V gene, CDR1 is SGHAT and CDR2 is FQNNGV. CDR3 DNA sequence: TGTGCCAGCAGCTTCACCGGGTCTAGCCCAAAAACCTATGGCTACACCTTC. Translating gives CASSFTGSSPKTYGYTF.

The V call is TRBV28, the J call TRBJ1-1; no clear D gene. The CDR3 is 13 residues long. Looked up from germline, CDR1 is MDHEN and CDR2 is SYDVKM. V gave up 8 bases and J gave up 5 bases, with 15 bases separating them. The CDR3 DNA follows: TGTGCCAGCCTAGACCCCGGCGGGACTGAAGCTTTCTTT. Residues: CASLDPGGTEAFF.